These 30 T cell receptor beta chains were sequenced from one sample in a study of T cells after yellow fever vaccination. TCRdb re-called the 5' RACE reads with MiXCR, one entry per CDR3 protein. The data hold about 430,000 distinct CDR3 sequences, with 18% observed a single time. Specimen: PBMCs, collected before the yellow fever booster vaccination. The receptors stem from a man between 18 and 29 years old who received the YFV17D yellow fever vaccine.

As to this clonotype: Germline is not matched at one junction end, which may reflect a read error. The J gene is TRBJ1-3, the V gene TRBV15; 9 nucleotides match TRBD1. The germline V gene has CDR1 LNHNV and CDR2 YYDKDF (reference sequence). The CDR3 is made up of 16 amino acids. CDR3 protein: CASSQRDREPGNTIYF. DNA of the CDR3: TGTGCCAGCAGCCAGCGGGACAGGGAACCTGGAAACACCATATATTTT.

The chain joins TRBV5-1 to TRBJ1-2; 9 bases fit TRBD1. The length of the CDR3 is 13 residues. Per germline, CDR1 SGHRS and CDR2 YFSETQ. Germline trimming cut 4 bases from V and 6 bases from J; bases unmatched to any gene: 4. CDR3 in DNA: TGCGCCAGCAGCAGGGACAGGGCGGATGGCTACACCTTC. Amino acids: CASSRDRADGYTF.

This clonotype showed up just a few times. The chain uses TRBV9 and TRBJ1-6; D unclear. Germline V lookup: CDR1 SGDLS, CDR2 YYNGEE. V lost 3 bases and J 14 bases, leaving 15 bases between the germline ends. This CDR3 contains 13 residues. As DNA, the CDR3 is TGTGCCAGCAGCGCCATACTGGGAAGCACCCTCCACTTT. Translated, it gives CASSAILGSTLHF.

This clonotype was counted at least ten times. The rearrangement uses TRBV20-1 and TRBJ2-3; 15 bases are a match to TRBD2. The germline gives CDR1 DFQATT, CDR2 SNEGSKA (reference sequence). With 6 bases clipped from V and 0 bases from J, the junction kept 1 base outside the gene matches. This CDR3 contains 15 residues. DNA of the CDR3: TGCAGTGCCGGACTAGCGGGGGGGAGCACAGATACGCAGTATTTT. As protein: CSAGLAGGSTDTQYF.

This chain connects TRBV24-1 to TRBJ2-7; TRBD1 agrees at 8 bases. With V trimmed by 1 base and J by 6 bases, 22 bases remained unmatched. The germline gives CDR1 KGHDR, CDR2 SFDVKD. The CDR3 has 20 residues. The CDR3 here is CATSDFGRNRRFQGAPEQYV. The CDR3 region has the DNA TGTGCCACCAGTGATTTTGGGCGTAACCGCCGATTTCAGGGGGCACCCGAGCAGTACGTC.

This clonotype was found a few times. The gene calls are TRBV4-1 and TRBJ1-1; D is unclear. The V end was cut by 6 bases, the J end by 7 bases, with 9 bases between. The CDR3 length is 11 residues. Per germline, CDR1 MGHRA and CDR2 YSYEKL. The CDR3 spells CASRREVEAFF. For the CDR3, the DNA is TGCGCCAGCAGGAGGGAGGTTGAAGCTTTCTTT.

This clonotype has just a few counts. The DNA of the CDR3 is TGTGCCAGCAGCTCGTCCGGGACAGGGGTCGGGGAGCTGTTTTTT. Translating gives CASSSSGTGVGELFF. The chain joins TRBV5-5 to TRBJ2-2; TRBD1 agrees at 10 bases. CDR1 and CDR2 from the germline V gene are SGHKS and YYEKEE (reference sequence). V lost 3 bases, J lost 7 bases, and 6 bases stayed unmatched. The CDR3 contains 15 residues.

This clonotype occurred a few times. The chain recombines TRBV27 with TRBJ2-7, with D hard to call. CDR1 is MNHEY and CDR2 is SMNVEV in the germline V gene (reference sequence). This CDR3 region has 13 residues. V was clipped by 5 bases and J by 4 bases, with 12 bases between them. In DNA, the CDR3 is TGTGCCAGCAGTCGAATTGGGGATTACGAGCAGTACGTC. Its translation is CASSRIGDYEQYV.

The gene calls are TRBV23-1 and TRBJ1-2, with 7 bases that match TRBD1. TRBV23-1 is placed among ORFs of uncertain function. The CDR3 length is 14 residues. The trim removed 6 bases at V and 7 bases at J, leaving 11 bases unmatched. The CDR3 here is CASRTGLGKGGYTF. DNA of the CDR3: TGCGCCAGCAGGACAGGGTTGGGGAAAGGTGGCTACACCTTC.

V usage is TRBV7-2 and J usage is TRBJ2-7, with TRBD2 as a possible D gene (6 bases). Germline V gene lookup returns CDR1 SGHTA and CDR2 FQGNSA. The V gene lost 5 bases and the J gene lost 2 bases, with 16 bases spanning the gap. This CDR3 is 15 amino acids long. The CDR3 spells CASSPVADTTYEQYF. DNA of the CDR3: TGTGCCAGCAGCCCCGTAGCGGATACTACCTACGAGCAGTACTTC. The variable domain in full, with the rest retrieved from reference TRBV7-2 and TRBJ2-7, is GAGVSQSPSNKVTEKGKDVELRCDPISGHTALYWYRQSLGQGLEFLIYFQGNSAPDKSGLPSDRFSAERTGGSVSTLTIQRTQQEDSAVYLCASSPVADTTYEQYFGPGTRLTVT.

V and J are TRBV20-1 and TRBJ2-1; D gene uncertain. The germline V gene has CDR1 DFQATT and CDR2 SNEGSKA (reference sequence). V lost 5 bases and J lost 6, with 23 bases in between. The CDR3 extends over 16 amino acids. This CDR3 reads CSAHLSVRVTGNEQFF. The DNA of the CDR3 is TGCAGTGCTCACCTATCTGTCCGGGTGACGGGCAATGAGCAGTTCTTC.

This clonotype was seen only a few times. The chain's CDR3 is CASSMFGELFF. For the CDR3, the DNA is TGTGCCAGCAGTATGTTCGGGGAGCTGTTTTTT. The V gene is TRBV28, the J gene TRBJ2-2; no clear D. The CDR3 totals 11 residues. Germline CDR1 is MDHEN and CDR2 is SYDVKM. V lost 5 bases and J 7 bases, leaving 5 bases between the germline ends.

The chain is built from TRBV7-2 and TRBJ2-3; D remains unclear. Trimming shortened V by 5 bases and J by 4 bases, and 7 bases separated the two germline ends. Germline V gene lookup returns CDR1 SGHTA and CDR2 FQGNSA. The CDR3 loop spans 12 amino acids. CDR3 coding DNA: TGTGCCAGCAGCGGATGGTCAGATACGCAGTATTTT. This sequence encodes CASSGWSDTQYF.

This clonotype has a single count. The V gene is TRBV7-8, the J gene TRBJ2-7, with unresolved D. Germline CDR1 and CDR2: SGHVS and FQNEAQ. Trimming stripped 5 bases from V and 6 bases from J, with 17 bases between. CDR3 length: 14 amino acids. The CDR3 sequence: CASSPVVLVGEQYV. In nucleotides, the CDR3 is TGTGCCAGCAGCCCAGTGGTGCTAGTCGGCGAGCAGTACGTC.

The V gene is TRBV7-9, the J gene TRBJ1-2; perhaps TRBD1 as D (5 bases). Germline V gives CDR1 SEHNR, CDR2 FQNEAQ (reference sequence). The CDR3 consists of 14 residues. V was cut by 5 bases and J by 8 bases, with 18 bases left in between. DNA of the CDR3: TGTGCCAGCAGCCGGGAGGTGGGGCCTTCGGGCTACACCTTC. Protein sequence: CASSREVGPSGYTF.

V is TRBV2 and J is TRBJ2-3; maybe TRBD1 (5 bases). The CDR3 is made up of 16 amino acids. Germline V gives CDR1 SNHLY, CDR2 FYNNEI. V was trimmed by 2 bases and J by 0 bases, leaving 12 bases between them. CDR3 sequence: CASSEISGASTDTQYF. Here the CDR3 DNA reads TGTGCCAGCAGTGAAATCTCTGGGGCTAGCACAGATACGCAGTATTTT. Together with reference TRBV2 and TRBJ2-3, the CDR3 gives the full variable domain: EPEVTQTPSHQVTQMGQEVILRCVPISNHLYFYWYRQILGQKVEFLVSFYNNEISEKSEIFDDQFSVERPDGSNFTLKIRSTKLEDSAMYFCASSEISGASTDTQYFGPGTRLTVL.

J is TRBJ1-6 and V is TRBV20-1, with 8 bases identical to TRBD1. V was clipped by 0 bases and J by 10 bases; unmatched bases: 5. This CDR3 has 14 amino acids. Germline assignment: CDR1 DFQATT and CDR2 SNEGSKA (reference sequence). The CDR3 nucleotides are TGCAGTGCTAGAGAGGGACAGGCGGCCTCACCCCTCCACTTT. It codes for CSAREGQAASPLHF.

The chain is built from TRBV5-1 and TRBJ2-7, with D possibly being TRBD1 (6 bases). CDR3 length: 15 residues. V lost 1 base and J lost 1, with 12 bases in between. Germline values: CDR1 SGHRS, CDR2 YFSETQ. The CDR3 nucleotides are TGCGCCAGCAGCTTGTGGGGGCAGGCGTCCTACGAGCAGTACTTC. This translates into CASSLWGQASYEQYF.

The rearrangement joins TRBV29-1 to TRBJ1-5; a weak D match, TRBD1 (6 bases). Germline V CDR1 and CDR2: SQVTM, ANQGSEA. The V end lost 7 bases, the J end lost 2 bases, and 12 bases lay between the germline ends. The CDR3 runs to 13 residues. Here the CDR3 reads CSAGGAGNQPQHF. As DNA, the CDR3 is TGCAGCGCCGGGGGCGCGGGCAATCAGCCCCAGCATTTT. The full variable domain, rest sourced from reference TRBV29-1 and TRBJ1-5, is SAVISQKPSRDICQRGTSLTIQCQVDSQVTMMFWYRQQPGQSLTLIATANQGSEATYESGFVIDKFPISRPNLTFSTLTVSNMSPEDSSIYLCSAGGAGNQPQHFGDGTRLSIL.

This clonotype was counted between two and nine times. This chain uses TRBV7-3 with TRBJ1-1; the D is unclear. This CDR3 spans 13 amino acids. Trimming left V 4 bases short and J 3 bases short, with 9 bases between. Germline V lookup: CDR1 SGHTA, CDR2 FQGTGA. For the CDR3, the DNA is TGTGCCAGCAGCTCTTACACCGACACTGAAGCTTTCTTT. Residues: CASSSYTDTEAFF.

Only a few counts were recorded for this clonotype. The chain recombines TRBV4-2 with TRBJ2-4; tentatively, D is TRBD2 (7 bases). CDR1 LGHNA and CDR2 YNFKEQ come from the germline V gene. V lost 4 bases, J lost 6 bases, and 19 bases lay in between. CDR3 size: 16 residues. CDR3 bases: TGTGCCAGCAGCCCCAATGCGGGGGCACAGGGAAACATTCAGTACTTC. Residues: CASSPNAGAQGNIQYF.

This rearrangement joins TRBV6-5 to TRBJ2-7, with D possibly being TRBD2 (6 bases). Trimming removed 6 bases at V and 2 bases at J, with 14 bases between. Germline assignment: CDR1 MNHEY and CDR2 SVGAGI. The CDR3 extends over 14 amino acids. In DNA form, the CDR3 reads TGTGCCAGCAGCCCCCGGGGGTCCCCCTACGAGCAGTACGTC. Its translation: CASSPRGSPYEQYV.

The rearrangement joins TRBV3-1 to TRBJ1-5; D is possibly TRBD1 (5 bases). CDR3 size: 15 residues. Per the germline V gene, CDR1 is LGHDT and CDR2 is YNNKEL (reference sequence). V shed 0 bases and J shed 5 bases, with 11 bases lying between them. CDR3 nucleotides: TGTGCCAGCAGCCAAGATGCAGGGCTGGATCAGCCCCAGCATTTT. Protein product: CASSQDAGLDQPQHF.

This clonotype has only a few counts. The chain couples TRBV20-1 to TRBJ2-1, with D perhaps assigned TRBD1 or TRBD2 (5 bases each). Trimming removed 4 bases from V and 4 bases from J, with 14 bases in between. From germline, CDR1 is DFQATT and CDR2 SNEGSKA (reference sequence). CDR3 size: 14 residues. CDR3: CSAKGAAGYNEQFF. CDR3 in DNA: TGCAGTGCTAAAGGGGCGGCGGGTTACAATGAGCAGTTCTTC.

A few counts support this clonotype. V gene TRBV7-8 combines with J gene TRBJ2-7; the D is unclear. Germline V gene data show CDR1 as SGHVS and CDR2 as FQNEAQ. This CDR3 region has 15 residues. Trimming pared 1 base from V and 3 bases from J, leaving 13 bases between. This CDR3 is CASSLESKVYYEQYV. DNA of the CDR3: TGTGCCAGCAGCTTAGAATCGAAGGTATACTACGAGCAGTACGTC.

The CDR3 nucleotides are TGTGCCAGCAGTGATTGGGGTAGCGGGGTAGAGACCCAGTACTTC. It specifies CASSDWGSGVETQYF. The V gene is TRBV25-1, the J gene TRBJ2-5; the match to TRBD2 covers 8 bases. The junction had 7 bases not matched to a gene; V was cut back by 3 bases and J by 4 bases. Per germline, CDR1 MGHDK and CDR2 SYGVNS. This CDR3 contains 15 residues.

This clonotype showed up just a few times. The J gene is TRBJ2-4, the V gene TRBV7-6; 8 nucleotides align to TRBD1. The J segment lost 6 bases and the V segment lost 5 bases, leaving 15 bases of the junction unmatched. Germline V lookup: CDR1 SGHVS, CDR2 FNYEAQ. The CDR3 spans 17 residues. This CDR3 is CASSRNRQGHSGNIQYF. DNA of the CDR3: TGTGCCAGCAGCCGGAACCGACAGGGGCACTCGGGAAACATTCAGTACTTC. Filled out from reference TRBV7-6 and TRBJ2-4, the complete variable domain reads GAGVSQSPRYKVTKRGQDVALRCDPISGHVSLYWYRQALGQGPEFLTYFNYEAQQDKSGLPNDRFSAERPEGSISTLTIQRTEQRDSAMYRCASSRNRQGHSGNIQYFGAGTRLSVL.

The chain joins TRBV12-3 or TRBV12-4 to TRBJ1-6, with 10 nucleotides matching TRBD1. With V trimmed by 5 bases and J by 14 bases, 9 bases remained unmatched. This CDR3 has 14 residues. CDR3 amino acids: CASSGQGEFTALHF. DNA for the CDR3: TGTGCCAGCAGTGGACAGGGGGAATTCACGGCCCTCCACTTT.

The chain joins TRBV5-6 to TRBJ2-7; possibly TRBD2 for D (6 bases). Looked up from germline, CDR1 is SGHDT and CDR2 is YYEEEE. Trimming removed 2 bases from V and 6 bases from J, with 12 bases in between. The CDR3 is 13 amino acids. The CDR3 region is CASSLRRGLEQYV. The CDR3 DNA sequence: TGTGCCAGCAGCTTACGGAGGGGTCTCGAGCAGTACGTC.

A single count supports this clonotype. The chain recombines TRBV7-9 with TRBJ1-5; the D is unclear. In germline, CDR1 is SEHNR, CDR2 FQNEAQ (reference sequence). This CDR3 has 16 amino acids. Trimming took off 1 base at V and 5 bases at J, with 15 bases between the two ends. The CDR3 loop reads CASSLVNDFAYQPQHF. As DNA, the CDR3 is TGTGCCAGCAGCTTAGTTAATGACTTTGCCTATCAGCCCCAGCATTTT.